The 26 T cell receptor beta chains given below trace back to one sample, sequenced in a study of radiation and T cells in renal cell carcinoma. Treatment: 15 Gy SBRT to primary tumor, nephrectomy 4 weeks later. Using immunoSEQ multiplex PCR, the repertoire was profiled, and TCRdb retains in-frame clones only, with some absent. Of 16,000 or so clones listed, 50% were seen once; the top ten hold roughly 37%. Sequenced here: tumor tissue, sampled from a patient whose treatment included radiotherapy and nephrectomy. The origin of the receptors is a woman aged 60-75 years with renal cell carcinoma.

The chain combines TRBV10-3 with TRBJ2-1, with unresolved D. This CDR3 is 11 amino acids long. In germline, CDR1 is ENHRY, CDR2 SYGVKD. V dropped 6 bases and J dropped 7 bases, with 7 bases sitting between them. The CDR3 spells CAISNVNEQFF. In DNA, the CDR3 is TGTGCCATCAGCAACGTAAATGAGCAGTTCTTC.

About this clone: One end of the junction fails to match germline, which may point to a read error. The chain has TRBV4-1 and TRBJ1-2; no firm D call. The CDR3 runs 14 residues. Looked up from germline, CDR1 is MGHRA and CDR2 is YSYEKL. CDR3 loop: CASSPDSGGWGYTF. Here the CDR3 DNA reads TGTGCCAGCAGCCCGGACTCCGGAGGGTGGGGCTACACCTTC.

The chain carries TRBV2 and TRBJ1-5; D is perhaps TRBD1 (5 bases). The V end lost 10 bases, the J end lost 3 bases, and 19 bases lay between the germline ends. Germline V gene lookup returns CDR1 SNHLY and CDR2 FYNNEI. The CDR3 sequence is 15 residues long. This chain's CDR3 is CATRKLAGLNQPQHF. DNA of the CDR3: TGTGCCACCAGAAAACTCGCGGGACTCAATCAGCCCCAGCATTTT. The full variable domain, in which reference TRBV2 and TRBJ1-5 provide the parts outside the CDR3, is EPEVTQTPSHQVTQMGQEVILRCVPISNHLYFYWYRQILGQKVEFLVSFYNNEISEKSEIFDDQFSVERPDGSNFTLKIRSTKLEDSAMYFCATRKLAGLNQPQHFGDGTRLSIL.

Only one count was recorded for this clone. A far larger clone is one nucleotide away, so this likely arose from a read error. The chain has TRBV4-2 and TRBJ1-2; tentative D call: TRBD1 (5 bases). The CDR3 loop spans 16 amino acids. Per germline, CDR1 LGHNA and CDR2 YNFKEQ. The V and J ends lost 5 bases and 0 bases respectively, with 16 bases between them. This CDR3 is CASSLHPQGSNYGYTF. The CDR3 DNA sequence: TGTGCCAGCAGCTTACACCCCCAGGGCTCTAACTATGGCTACACCTTC.

This rearrangement joins TRBV11-3 to TRBJ2-3, with 7 bases aligning to TRBD2. The CDR3 contains 15 residues. The trim removed 5 bases at V and 0 bases at J, leaving 5 bases unmatched. Germline V gives CDR1 SGHNT, CDR2 YENEEA. The CDR3 reads CASSPRGVSTDTQYF. CDR3 nucleotides: TGTGCCAGCAGCCCCCGGGGGGTGAGCACAGATACGCAGTATTTT.

In its sample, this clone was seen many times. CDR3 in DNA: TGTGCCAGCAGCATAGGGGCAGAGGTGGTTTACGAGCAGTACTTC. This sequence encodes CASSIGAEVVYEQYF. The chain couples TRBV7-2 to TRBJ2-7; possibly TRBD1 for D (5 bases). The V gene lost 5 bases and the J gene lost 4 bases, with 18 bases spanning the gap. The CDR3 loop spans 15 amino acids. Germline assignment: CDR1 SGHTA and CDR2 FQGNSA.

For the CDR3, the DNA is TGTGCCAGCAGTTACTCGTTCAGAACTAATGAAAAACTGTTTTTT. Protein sequence: CASSYSFRTNEKLFF. The genes are TRBV6-5 and TRBJ1-4; D gene uncertain. This CDR3 has 15 amino acids. The germline gives CDR1 MNHEY, CDR2 SVGAGI. Deletions cut 0 bases from V and 1 base from J, with 6 bases between.

The chain recombines TRBV29-1 with TRBJ1-5, with 10 bases that match TRBD1. Germline CDR1 reads SQVTM; CDR2 reads ANQGSEA. V trimming: 7 bases; J trimming: 5 bases; junction bases outside the gene matches: 11. The CDR3 is made up of 15 amino acids. As DNA, the CDR3 is TGCAGCGCTATCGGGGACAGGGGAAAGGATCAGCCCCAGCATTTT. Its translation is CSAIGDRGKDQPQHF. Full variable domain (missing parts from reference TRBV29-1 and TRBJ1-5): SAVISQKPSRDICQRGTSLTIQCQVDSQVTMMFWYRQQPGQSLTLIATANQGSEATYESGFVIDKFPISRPNLTFSTLTVSNMSPEDSSIYLCSAIGDRGKDQPQHFGDGTRLSIL.

This clone was picked up one time. The V call is TRBV7-9, the J call TRBJ2-5, with TRBD2 as a possible D gene (6 bases). The germline V gene has CDR1 SEHNR and CDR2 FQNEAQ (reference sequence). V lost 1 base and J lost 4, with 22 bases in between. This CDR3 region has 18 residues. In DNA, the CDR3 is TGTGCCAGCAGCTTAGGGAGGGGCTCCTGGGGCATTACAGAGACCCAGTACTTC. Its translation: CASSLGRGSWGITETQYF.

V usage is TRBV29-1 and J usage is TRBJ2-2; TRBD2 is a possible D gene (6 bases). The CDR3 is made up of 14 amino acids. Germline V gene lookup returns CDR1 SQVTM and CDR2 ANQGSEA. V lost 3 bases to trimming and J lost 6 bases, with 14 bases between them. DNA of the CDR3: TGCAGCGTTGATGGAGGGGAGAGGGCCGGGGAGCTGTTTTTT. Its translation is CSVDGGERAGELFF.

About this clone: Other DNA sequences in the sample encode the same CDR3. The rearrangement links TRBV20-1 to TRBJ1-2; a weak D match, TRBD1 (5 bases). Germline CDR1 DFQATT, CDR2 SNEGSKA (reference sequence). V lost 3 bases and J lost 8, with 10 bases in between. The CDR3 loop spans 11 amino acids. This CDR3 is CSASPGDGYTF. In DNA form, the CDR3 reads TGCAGTGCTAGCCCTGGGGACGGCTACACCTTC.

This clone showed up many times. The chain couples TRBV6-5 to TRBJ2-7, with TRBD1 identical over 7 bases. Germline trimming cut 5 bases from V and 6 bases from J; bases unmatched to any gene: 7. CDR3 size: 13 residues. CDR1 and CDR2 (germline): MNHEY, SVGAGI. CDR3 in amino acids: CASSQGTVGEQYF. The CDR3 nucleotides read TGTGCCAGCAGTCAGGGGACAGTAGGCGAGCAGTACTTC.

The chain employs TRBV7-2 and TRBJ1-1; D remains unclear. CDR1 and CDR2 from the germline V gene are SGHTA and FQGNSA. Trimming left V 6 bases short and J 1 base short, with 6 bases between. The length of the CDR3 is 12 residues. CDR3: CASSLENTEAFF. The CDR3 DNA reads as TGTGCCAGCAGTTTGGAGAACACTGAAGCTTTCTTT.

This clone has only a few counts. V gene TRBV6-1 combines with J gene TRBJ1-6, with TRBD1 identical over 8 bases. The length of the CDR3 is 15 residues. The germline V gene has CDR1 MNHNS and CDR2 SASEGT. J gave up 4 bases and V 8 bases, and 7 bases lay outside the gene matches. Here the CDR3 DNA reads TGTGCCAGCTCCCCGGGACAGGTTTATAATTCACCCCTCCACTTT. It translates to CASSPGQVYNSPLHF.

The J gene is TRBJ2-2, the V gene TRBV10-3; D tentatively reads TRBD1 or TRBD2 (6 bases each). CDR1 and CDR2 from the germline V gene are ENHRY and SYGVKD. The CDR3 is 16 residues long. V shed 10 bases and J shed 0 bases, with 18 bases lying between them. CDR3 in amino acids: CASTPLGGPNTGELFF. In nucleotides, the CDR3 is TGTGCCAGCACCCCCCTTGGGGGGCCGAACACCGGGGAGCTGTTTTTT.

The chain carries TRBV2 and TRBJ2-7, with 8 bases identical to TRBD1. The V gene's germline CDR1 is SNHLY and CDR2 FYNNEI. Losses at the gene ends were 5 bases for V and 9 bases for J; bases not matched to a gene: 15. The CDR3 is 15 amino acids. The DNA of the CDR3 is TGTGCCAGCAGTACACAGCCAGGGGGCGGAGGGGTGCAGTACTTC. It encodes CASSTQPGGGGVQYF.

The chain carries TRBV9 and TRBJ1-3; the D gene is possibly TRBD1 (5 bases). The CDR3 length is 14 residues. V lost 7 bases, J lost 2 bases, and 13 bases lay in between. The germline gives CDR1 SGDLS, CDR2 YYNGEE. CDR3 residues: CASVSRDPGNTIYF. CDR3 DNA sequence: TGTGCCAGCGTGAGCAGGGACCCTGGAAACACCATATATTTT. Variable domain in full (rest from reference TRBV9 and TRBJ1-3): DSGVTQTPKHLITATGQRVTLRCSPRSGDLSVYWYQQSLDQGLQFLIQYYNGEERAKGNILERFSAQQFPDLHSELNLSSLELGDSALYFCASVSRDPGNTIYFGEGSWLTVV.

CDR3 residues: CASSLGLGTGVEKLFF. For the CDR3, the DNA is TGTGCCAGCAGCTTGGGACTCGGGACAGGCGTAGAAAAACTGTTTTTT. The chain uses TRBV5-6 and TRBJ1-4, with 8 bases matching TRBD1. CDR1 and CDR2 (germline): SGHDT, YYEEEE. V shed 0 bases, J shed 8 bases, and the junction held 9 bases outside the gene matches. The CDR3 has 16 amino acids.

This clone was seen only a few times. This rearrangement joins TRBV6-6 to TRBJ1-1, with D hard to call. Germline V gives CDR1 MNHNY, CDR2 SVGAGI (reference sequence). Trimming cost V 6 bases and J 0 bases, with 14 bases left between them. There are 15 residues in the CDR3. The CDR3 bases are TGTGCCAGCAGCCGGAGTGGAGGGATGAACACTGAAGCTTTCTTT. Amino acids: CASSRSGGMNTEAFF.

This chain's CDR3 is CASSPQGRTEAFF. CDR3 in DNA: TGTGCCAGCAGTCCCCAGGGGAGGACTGAAGCTTTCTTT. This sequence joins TRBV6-1 and TRBJ1-1, with D perhaps matching TRBD1 (6 bases). CDR1 is MNHNS and CDR2 is SASEGT in the germline V gene. The CDR3 contains 13 residues. V lost 5 bases to trimming and J lost 5 bases, with 12 bases between them.

This sequence joins TRBV6-1 and TRBJ2-5; 9 positions match TRBD2. Germline-derived CDR1 and CDR2 are MNHNS and SASEGT. This CDR3 is built from 16 residues. V shed 2 bases and J 1 base; nucleotides not matched to a gene: 5. The CDR3 DNA reads TGTGCCAGCAGTGAACTGGCGGGGGGGCCCCAAGAGACCCAGTACTTC. This sequence encodes CASSELAGGPQETQYF.

V gene TRBV28 combines with J gene TRBJ1-2; no reliable D call. This CDR3 has 10 amino acids. The ends were cut back, 5 bases at V and 9 bases at J, with 7 bases in the middle. Germline V gene lookup returns CDR1 MDHEN and CDR2 SYDVKM. The CDR3 nucleotides read TGTGCCAGCAGTGCATTGAGCTACACCTTC. Translation: CASSALSYTF.

This clone was counted only a few times. A read error likely explains this, since a far larger clone differs by one base. Other DNA sequences in this sample translate to the same CDR3. The rearrangement links TRBV5-1 to TRBJ2-3; 8 nucleotides line up with TRBD2. Germline trimming cut 1 base from V and 5 bases from J; bases unmatched to any gene: 6. CDR3 length: 15 amino acids. Germline lookup yields CDR1 SGHRS and CDR2 YFSETQ. The DNA of the CDR3 is TGCGCCAGCAGCTTGAGCGGGGGAGTGGTAGATACGCAGTATTTT. Encoded protein: CASSLSGGVVDTQYF. The complete variable domain, with remaining parts taken from reference TRBV5-1 and TRBJ2-3, reads KAGVTQTPRYLIKTRGQQVTLSCSPISGHRSVSWYQQTPGQGLQFLFEYFSETQRNKGNFPGRFSGRQFSNSRSEMNVSTLELGDSALYLCASSLSGGVVDTQYFGPGTRLTVL.

CDR3 amino acids: CSGEQETQYF. In nucleotides, the CDR3 is TGCAGTGGTGAGCAAGAGACCCAGTACTTC. J is TRBJ2-5 and V is TRBV20-1; D remains unclear. CDR3 length: 10 amino acids. Germline V gene sequence: CDR1 DFQATT, CDR2 SNEGSKA (reference sequence). Trimming stripped 7 bases from V and 2 bases from J, with 5 bases between.

This clone was seen a few times. The rearrangement links TRBV2 to TRBJ1-5; 7 positions match TRBD1. V shed 5 bases, J shed 4 bases, and the junction held 5 bases outside the gene matches. The CDR3 is 14 residues long. CDR1 and CDR2 (germline): SNHLY, FYNNEI. CDR3 sequence reads: CASSPGRGNQPQHF. CDR3 DNA: TGTGCCAGCAGTCCAGGCAGGGGGAATCAGCCCCAGCATTTT.

This sequence joins TRBV5-1 and TRBJ2-1; perhaps TRBD1 as D (6 bases). Trimming removed 0 bases at V and 3 bases at J, with 16 bases between. The germline V gene has CDR1 SGHRS and CDR2 YFSETQ. CDR3 length equals 17 residues. The CDR3 sequence is CASSLDGAGAIYNEQFF. The CDR3 nucleotides are TGCGCCAGCAGCTTGGATGGGGCAGGGGCTATCTACAATGAGCAGTTCTTC.